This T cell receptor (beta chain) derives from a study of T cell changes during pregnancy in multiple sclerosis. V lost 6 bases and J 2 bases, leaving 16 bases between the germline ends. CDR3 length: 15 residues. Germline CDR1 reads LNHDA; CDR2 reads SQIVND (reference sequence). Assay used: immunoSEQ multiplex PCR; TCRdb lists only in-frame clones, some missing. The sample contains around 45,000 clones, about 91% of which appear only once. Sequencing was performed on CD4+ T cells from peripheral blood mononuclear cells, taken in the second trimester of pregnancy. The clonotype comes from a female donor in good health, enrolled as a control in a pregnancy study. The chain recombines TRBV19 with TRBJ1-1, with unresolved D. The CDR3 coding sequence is TGTGCCAGTAGCCCGGGTAGGCAGATTAACACTGAAGCTTTCTTT. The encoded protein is CASSPGRQINTEAFF.